This T cell receptor beta chain was recorded in a study of vaccination effects on CD4 cells after COVID-19. This table comes from immunoSEQ multiplex PCR, and its TCRdb copy is limited to in-frame clones, with some not included. This sample has tens of thousands of clones; 60% to 75% occur once, and the top ten carry about 3.2%. CDR1 SNHLY and CDR2 FYNNEI come from the germline V gene. This CDR3 is 15 amino acids long. The junction had 6 bases not matched to a gene; V was cut back by 4 bases and J by 7 bases. With respect to this clone: What it binds is not known.

Ahead of sequencing, the ViraFEST assay grew antigen-specific CD4+ T cells using viral peptide pools. Subsequent to a culture period of more than 9 days, CD4+ T cells were isolated. Vaccine recipients lacked prior SARS-CoV-2 infection and had negative nucleocapsid antibodies. This chain joins TRBV2 and TRBJ1-4; 10 positions agree with TRBD1. This TCR derives from a human donor who received a COVID-19 vaccine. The starting material was CD4+ T cells from PBMCs cultured with HCoV-NL63 spike peptides, obtained before COVID-19 vaccination. The CDR3: CASSGQGARSEKLFF. CDR3 in DNA: TGTGCCAGCAGTGGACAGGGGGCGCGATCTGAAAAACTGTTTTTT.